These 18 T cell receptor beta chains were all obtained from the same sample, sequenced in a study of read filtering for tumor transcriptome and immune sequencing. From roughly 400 ng of RNA, a library with molecular barcoded alpha/delta and beta/gamma adaptors was made. TCRdb used MiXCR to reprocess the reads, holding one entry per CDR3 protein. The sample shows about 61,000 distinct CDR3 sequences, about a fifth of them seen only once. The specimen sequenced was a population of CD138-negative cells sorted from bone marrow. These receptors were taken from a donor at least 40 years old with multiple myeloma.

This clonotype was counted many times. The chain combines TRBV5-1 with TRBJ2-7, with D perhaps TRBD2 (6 bases). Deletions cut 4 bases from V and 7 bases from J, with 12 bases between. Germline V gives CDR1 SGHRS, CDR2 YFSETQ. The CDR3 has 12 amino acids. CDR3 sequence: CASSVSGREQYF. The CDR3 DNA is TGCGCCAGCAGCGTTAGCGGACGGGAGCAGTACTTC.

About this clonotype: Being one base from a much bigger clone, this may be a read error. The chain uses TRBV7-3 and TRBJ2-7, with D hard to call. This CDR3 is built from 11 residues. From germline, CDR1 is SGHTA and CDR2 FQGTGA. The CDR3 sequence: CAGSSTWEQYF. CDR3 sequence (DNA): TGTGCCGGCAGCTCGACCTGGGAGCAGTACTTC.

This clonotype has at least ten counts. J is TRBJ2-3 and V is TRBV11-3, with D possibly being TRBD2 (5 bases). The CDR3 is 12 residues long. Trimming stripped 4 bases from V and 14 bases from J, with 16 bases between. Germline CDR1 reads SGHNT; CDR2 reads YENEEA. The CDR3 loop is CASSSGGFLRYF. The CDR3 nucleotides read TGTGCCAGCAGCTCAGGAGGCTTCCTTCGGTATTTT.

This clonotype was found a few times. This chain connects TRBV27 to TRBJ2-3, with 15 bases that match TRBD2. The germline V gene encodes CDR1 MNHEY and CDR2 SMNVEV (reference sequence). Trimming cost V 5 bases and J 6 bases; bases outside gene matches: 18. This CDR3 is 20 amino acids long. The CDR3 is CASSPKSSITGTSGRDTQYF. Here the CDR3 DNA reads TGTGCCAGCAGTCCTAAATCTTCCATAACCGGGACTAGCGGGAGGGATACGCAGTATTTT.

Ten or more counts support this clonotype. The chain links TRBV3-1 to TRBJ2-5; 8 bases line up with TRBD2. Germline V gene lookup returns CDR1 LGHDT and CDR2 YNNKEL (reference sequence). The V and J ends lost 3 bases and 0 bases, in that order; junction bases with no gene match: 9. The CDR3 is 17 amino acids. The DNA for the CDR3 is TGTGCCAGCAGCCAGATTTTAGCGGGGCAGTACCAAGAGACCCAGTACTTC. This gives the protein CASSQILAGQYQETQYF.

V is TRBV5-8 and J is TRBJ2-2; weak D call: TRBD2 (5 bases). V was shortened by 0 bases and J by 4 bases, with 13 bases between the two germline ends. Germline V lookup: CDR1 SGHTS, CDR2 YDEGEE. The CDR3 runs 16 residues. The CDR3, as DNA: TGTGCCAGCAGCTTGGTTGGGGAGACGAGCACCGGGGAGCTGTTTTTT. Protein: CASSLVGETSTGELFF.

Comments on this clonotype: An end of the junction does not agree with germline; a read error may underlie this. J is TRBJ2-7 and V is TRBV11-2, with D tentatively TRBD1 (5 bases). CDR3 length: 12 residues. Germline assignment: CDR1 SGHAT and CDR2 FQNNGV. The CDR3 loop reads CASSPDGGAPGF. The CDR3 DNA follows: TGTGCCAGCAGTCCTGATGGTGGGGCTCCCGGCTTC.

This clonotype was observed at least ten times. Compared with germline, one end of the junction differs, possibly owing to a read error. This sequence joins TRBV5-1 and TRBJ2-1; D perhaps matches TRBD2 (6 bases). The germline CDR1 and CDR2 sequences are SGHRS and YFSETQ. The CDR3 is made up of 15 amino acids. The CDR3 here is CASSLEGRGINEQFF. As DNA, the CDR3 is TGCGCCAGCAGTTTGGAGGGCCGTGGGATCAATGAGCAGTTCTTC.

In its sample, this clonotype was seen many times. This chain links TRBV6-1 with TRBJ2-7, with D maybe TRBD1 (6 bases). Germline-derived CDR1 and CDR2 are MNHNS and SASEGT. This CDR3 comprises 13 residues. Trimming removed 8 bases from V and 2 bases from J, with 13 bases in between. DNA of the CDR3: TGTGCCAGCCGATGGACAGCTACCTACGAGCAGTACTTC. It codes for CASRWTATYEQYF.

This clonotype was found many times. The chain couples TRBV19 to TRBJ2-2; 12 bases align to TRBD2. With 3 bases clipped from V and 4 bases from J, the junction kept 9 bases outside the gene matches. The germline gives CDR1 LNHDA, CDR2 SQIVND (reference sequence). CDR3 size: 18 residues. The CDR3 coding sequence is TGTGCCAGTAGTATTCCTAGCGGGAGGGCCGGTGGCACCGGGGAGCTGTTTTTT. Translated: CASSIPSGRAGGTGELFF.

This clonotype came up a few times. V is TRBV19 and J is TRBJ1-5, with 7 bases lining up with TRBD1. This CDR3 spans 16 amino acids. Unmatched junction bases numbered 11, after V lost 7 bases and J lost 2 bases. Germline CDR1 and CDR2: LNHDA and SQIVND (reference sequence). CDR3 protein: CASNRVGGAGNQPQHF. DNA of the CDR3: TGTGCCAGTAATAGAGTAGGGGGCGCCGGCAATCAGCCCCAGCATTTT.

This clonotype was counted ten times or more. An end of the junction differs from the germline gene, which may be a read error. The rearrangement uses TRBV11-2 and TRBJ2-1; weak D call: TRBD2 (5 bases). Germline V lookup: CDR1 SGHAT, CDR2 FQNNGV. This CDR3 region has 12 residues. CDR3 amino acids: CASSLGAGAASF. In nucleotides, the CDR3 is TGTGCCAGCAGCTTAGGGGCGGGCGCAGCTAGCTTC.

Many counts were recorded for this clonotype. J is TRBJ2-1 and V is TRBV28, with a tentative D call TRBD2 (6 bases). Between the trimmed V and J ends, which lost 5 bases and 7 bases, there was a span of 18 bases. The CDR3 totals 15 residues. The germline V gene encodes CDR1 MDHEN and CDR2 SYDVKM. CDR3 sequence (DNA): TGTGCCAGCAGTCGAACCGGGACTGGCGTTAATGAGCAGTTCTTC. This translates into CASSRTGTGVNEQFF.

Worth noting for this clonotype: A clone one base away is much larger, so this may be a read error. The chain links TRBV4-1 to TRBJ2-3; D is ambiguous. Germline values: CDR1 MGHRA, CDR2 YSYEKL. The CDR3 runs to 12 residues. The CDR3 sequence: CASRQDTDTQYF. CDR3 bases: TGCGCCAGCCGCCAAGACACAGATACGCAGTATTTT.

This clonotype occurred many times. This chain links TRBV10-3 with TRBJ2-2, with D possibly being TRBD1 or TRBD2 (5 bases each). The V end was cut by 8 bases, the J end by 2 bases, with 9 bases between. CDR3 length: 13 residues. CDR1 is ENHRY, CDR2 SYGVKD, per germline. CDR3 sequence: CAIGGPNTGELFF. The CDR3 region has the DNA TGTGCCATCGGGGGACCAAACACCGGGGAGCTGTTTTTT.

For this clonotype: Given a far larger clone just one base away, this is likely a sequencing read error. The V gene is TRBV6-1, the J gene TRBJ2-1; D is undetermined. This CDR3 comprises 15 residues. Germline lookup yields CDR1 MNHNS and CDR2 SASEGT. The V end was cut by 6 bases, the J end by 0 bases, with 12 bases between. The CDR3 DNA reads TGTGCCAGCAGGGGTACCGAGAGCTCCTACAATGAGCAGTTCTTC. This gives the protein CASRGTESSYNEQFF.

This clonotype has at least ten counts. This rearrangement joins TRBV7-9 to TRBJ2-3; D remains ambiguous. The CDR3 spans 15 residues. Between the trimmed V and J ends, which lost 5 bases and 0 bases, there was a span of 12 bases. Per the germline V gene, CDR1 is SEHNR and CDR2 is FQNEAQ (reference sequence). CDR3 bases: TGTGCCAGCAGCCTGCGACAACTTAGCACAGATACGCAGTATTTT. Amino acids: CASSLRQLSTDTQYF.

This clonotype was observed a single time. This is likely an artifact of a read error, given a far larger clone one base away. V and J are TRBV7-3 and TRBJ2-1, with D possibly being TRBD1 (5 bases). The CDR3 spans 16 residues. The ends were cut back, 2 bases at V and 0 bases at J, with 11 bases in the middle. The germline V gene encodes CDR1 SGHTA and CDR2 FQGTGA. This chain's CDR3 is CASSLVQGTSYNEQFF. The CDR3 region has the DNA TGTGCCAGCAGCTTAGTCCAGGGCACCTCCTACAATGAGCAGTTCTTC. The full variable domain, completed using reference TRBV7-3 and TRBJ2-1, is GAGVSQTPSNKVTEKGKYVELRCDPISGHTALYWYRQSLGQGPEFLIYFQGTGAADDSGLPNDRFFAVRPEGSVSTLKIQRTERGDSAVYLCASSLVQGTSYNEQFFGPGTRLTVL.